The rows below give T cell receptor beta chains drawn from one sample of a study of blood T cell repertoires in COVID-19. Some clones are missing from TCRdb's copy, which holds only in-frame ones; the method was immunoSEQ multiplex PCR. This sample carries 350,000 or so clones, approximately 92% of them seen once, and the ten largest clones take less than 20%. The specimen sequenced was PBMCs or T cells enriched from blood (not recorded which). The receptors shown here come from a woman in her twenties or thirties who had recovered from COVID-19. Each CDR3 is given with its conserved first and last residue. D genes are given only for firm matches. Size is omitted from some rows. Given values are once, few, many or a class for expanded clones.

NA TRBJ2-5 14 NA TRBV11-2 CASSLGFGRGTQYF TGTGCCAGCAGCTTAGGCTTTGGACGGGGGACCCAGTACTTC
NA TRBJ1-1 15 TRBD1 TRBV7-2 CASSLGTGYRTEAFF TGTGCCAGCAGCTTGGGGACAGGGTATCGCACTGAAGCTTTCTTT
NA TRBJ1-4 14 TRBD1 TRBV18 CASSGRDRNEKLFF TGTGCCAGCTCAGGCCGGGACAGGAATGAAAAACTGTTTTTT
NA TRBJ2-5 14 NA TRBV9 CASSPEVLDETQYF TGTGCCAGCAGCCCAGAGGTTCTTGATGAGACCCAGTACTTC
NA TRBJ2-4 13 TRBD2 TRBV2 CASMREAKNIQYF TGTGCCAGCATGCGGGAGGCCAAAAACATTCAGTACTTC
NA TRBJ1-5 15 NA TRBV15 CATSRDGGWGQPQHF TGTGCCACCAGCAGAGATGGAGGGTGGGGTCAGCCCCAGCATTTT
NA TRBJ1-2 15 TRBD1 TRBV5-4 CASSPSGTGNYGYTF TGTGCCAGCAGCCCGTCCGGGACAGGGAACTATGGCTACACCTTC
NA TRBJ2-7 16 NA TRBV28 CASSFPRGTASYEQYF TGTGCCAGCAGTTTCCCCCGGGGGACGGCCTCCTACGAGCAGTACTTC
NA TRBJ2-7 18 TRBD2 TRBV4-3 CASSQDILAGGPPYEQYF TGCGCCAGCAGCCAAGATATACTAGCGGGAGGCCCCCCCTACGAGCAGTACTTC
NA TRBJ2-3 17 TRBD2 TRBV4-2 CASSQALGGRVTDTQYF TGTGCCAGCAGCCAAGCCTTGGGGGGGAGGGTCACAGATACGCAGTATTTT
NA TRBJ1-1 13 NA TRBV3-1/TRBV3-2 CASTRHERSEAFF TGTGCCAGCACCAGACATGAGCGGTCTGAAGCTTTCTTT
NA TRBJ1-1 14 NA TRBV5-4 CASSLAQGYTEAFF TGTGCCAGCAGCTTGGCTCAGGGGTACACTGAAGCTTTCTTT
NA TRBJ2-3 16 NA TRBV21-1 CASSKVGQVPTDTQYF TGTGCCAGCAGCAAAGTGGGGCAGGTGCCCACAGATACGCAGTATTTT
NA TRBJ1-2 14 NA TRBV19 CASSTFGGTGGYTF TGTGCCAGTAGTACCTTCGGAGGGACTGGGGGCTACACCTTC
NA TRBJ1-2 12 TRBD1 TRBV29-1 CSVAGTGNGYTF TGCAGCGTGGCCGGGACAGGGAATGGCTACACCTTC
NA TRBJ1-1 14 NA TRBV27 CASSFDRSNTEAFF TGTGCCAGCAGTTTCGACAGGTCGAACACTGAAGCTTTCTTT
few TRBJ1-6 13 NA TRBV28 CASATGNTSPLHF TGTGCCAGTGCCACAGGGAACACTTCACCCCTCCACTTT
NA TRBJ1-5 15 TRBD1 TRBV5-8 CASSGQGARRQPQHF TGTGCCAGCAGCGGACAGGGGGCGCGGCGGCAGCCCCAGCATTTT
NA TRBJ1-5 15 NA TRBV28 CASSPRGDSNQPQHF TGTGCCAGCAGCCCCCGCGGGGATAGCAATCAGCCCCAGCATTTT
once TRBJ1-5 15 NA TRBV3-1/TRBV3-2 CASSQNKQAPQPQHF TGTGCCAGCAGCCAAAACAAACAGGCGCCCCAGCCCCAGCATTTT
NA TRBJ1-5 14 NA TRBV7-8 CASSRDPGRQPQHF TGTGCCAGCAGCCGGGACCCCGGGAGGCAGCCCCAGCATTTT
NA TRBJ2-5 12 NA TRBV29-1 CSVEQGPETQYF TGCAGCGTTGAGCAGGGGCCAGAGACCCAGTACTTC